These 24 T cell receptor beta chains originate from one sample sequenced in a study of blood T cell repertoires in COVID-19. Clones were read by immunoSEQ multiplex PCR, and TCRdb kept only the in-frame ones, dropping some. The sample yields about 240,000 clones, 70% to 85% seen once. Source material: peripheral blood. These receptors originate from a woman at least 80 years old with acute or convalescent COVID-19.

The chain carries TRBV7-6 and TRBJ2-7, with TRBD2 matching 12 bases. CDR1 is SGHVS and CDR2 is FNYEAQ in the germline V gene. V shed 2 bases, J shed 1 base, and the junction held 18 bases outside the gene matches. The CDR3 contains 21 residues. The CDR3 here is CASSLTPPTSGGDSRSYEQYF. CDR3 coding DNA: TGTGCCAGCAGCTTAACCCCGCCGACTAGCGGGGGAGATAGTAGGTCCTACGAGCAGTACTTC.

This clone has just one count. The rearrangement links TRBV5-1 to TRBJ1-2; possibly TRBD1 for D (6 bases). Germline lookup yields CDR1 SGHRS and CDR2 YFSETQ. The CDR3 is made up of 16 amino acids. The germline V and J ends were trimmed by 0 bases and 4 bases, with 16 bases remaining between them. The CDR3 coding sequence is TGCGCCAGCAGCTTGGGGGACACCTCAAACAGCTATGGCTACACCTTC. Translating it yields CASSLGDTSNSYGYTF.

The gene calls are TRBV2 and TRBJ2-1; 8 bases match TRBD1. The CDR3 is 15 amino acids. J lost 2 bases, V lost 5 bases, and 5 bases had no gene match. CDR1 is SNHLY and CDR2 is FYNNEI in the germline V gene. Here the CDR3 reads CASSPTGVAYNEQFF. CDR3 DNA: TGTGCCAGCAGTCCGACAGGGGTGGCCTACAATGAGCAGTTCTTC.

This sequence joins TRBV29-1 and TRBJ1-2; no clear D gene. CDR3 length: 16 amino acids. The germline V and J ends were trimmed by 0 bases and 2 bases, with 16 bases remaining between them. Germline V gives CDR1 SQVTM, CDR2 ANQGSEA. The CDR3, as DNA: TGCAGCGTTGAAGATTTAAACGGACTTAGGAACTATGGCTACACCTTC. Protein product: CSVEDLNGLRNYGYTF.

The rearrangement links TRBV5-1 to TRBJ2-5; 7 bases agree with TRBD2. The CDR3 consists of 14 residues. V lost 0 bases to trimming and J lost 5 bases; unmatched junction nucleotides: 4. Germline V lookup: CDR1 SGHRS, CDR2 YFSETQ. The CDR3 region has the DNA TGCGCCAGCAGCTTGGAAATAGCGGGTGAGACCCAGTACTTC. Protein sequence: CASSLEIAGETQYF.

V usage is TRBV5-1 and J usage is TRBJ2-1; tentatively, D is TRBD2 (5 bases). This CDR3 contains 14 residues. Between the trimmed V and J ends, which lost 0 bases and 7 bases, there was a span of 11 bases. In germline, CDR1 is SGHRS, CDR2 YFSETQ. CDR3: CASSLEPRGNEQFF. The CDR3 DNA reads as TGCGCCAGCAGCTTGGAGCCTAGAGGGAATGAGCAGTTCTTC.

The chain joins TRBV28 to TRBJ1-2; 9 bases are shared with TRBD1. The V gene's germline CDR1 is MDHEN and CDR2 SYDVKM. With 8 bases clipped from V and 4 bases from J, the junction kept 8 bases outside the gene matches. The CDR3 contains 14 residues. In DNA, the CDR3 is TGTGCCAGCGGAACACAGGGGGCCATCTATGGCTACACCTTC. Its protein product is CASGTQGAIYGYTF.

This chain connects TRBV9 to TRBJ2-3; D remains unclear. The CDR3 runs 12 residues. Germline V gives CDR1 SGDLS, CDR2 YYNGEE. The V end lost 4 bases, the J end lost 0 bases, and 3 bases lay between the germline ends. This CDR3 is CASSRSTDTQYF. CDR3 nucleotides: TGTGCCAGCAGCCGTAGCACAGATACGCAGTATTTT. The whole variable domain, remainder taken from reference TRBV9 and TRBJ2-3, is DSGVTQTPKHLITATGQRVTLRCSPRSGDLSVYWYQQSLDQGLQFLIQYYNGEERAKGNILERFSAQQFPDLHSELNLSSLELGDSALYFCASSRSTDTQYFGPGTRLTVL.

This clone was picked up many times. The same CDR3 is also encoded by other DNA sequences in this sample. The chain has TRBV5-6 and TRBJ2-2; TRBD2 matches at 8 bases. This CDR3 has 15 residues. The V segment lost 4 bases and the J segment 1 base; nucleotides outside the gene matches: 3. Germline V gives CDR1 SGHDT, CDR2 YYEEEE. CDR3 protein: CASSPAGGNTGELFF. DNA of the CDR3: TGTGCCAGCAGCCCGGCGGGGGGGAACACCGGGGAGCTGTTTTTT.

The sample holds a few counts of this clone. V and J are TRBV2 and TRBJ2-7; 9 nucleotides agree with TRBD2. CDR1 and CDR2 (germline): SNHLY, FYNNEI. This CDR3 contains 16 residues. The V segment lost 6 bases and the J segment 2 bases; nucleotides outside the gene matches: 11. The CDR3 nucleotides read TGTGCCAGCAGCCAGCGGGGGGACACAGGAGCCTACGAGCAGTACTTC. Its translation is CASSQRGDTGAYEQYF. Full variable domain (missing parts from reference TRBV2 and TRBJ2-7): EPEVTQTPSHQVTQMGQEVILRCVPISNHLYFYWYRQILGQKVEFLVSFYNNEISEKSEIFDDQFSVERPDGSNFTLKIRSTKLEDSAMYFCASSQRGDTGAYEQYFGPGTRLTVT.

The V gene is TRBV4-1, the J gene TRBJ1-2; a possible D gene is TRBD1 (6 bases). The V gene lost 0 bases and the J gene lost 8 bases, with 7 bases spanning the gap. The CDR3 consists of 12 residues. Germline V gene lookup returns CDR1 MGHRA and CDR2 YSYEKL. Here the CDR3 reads CASSQEQGGYTF. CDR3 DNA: TGCGCCAGCAGCCAAGAACAGGGAGGCTACACCTTC.

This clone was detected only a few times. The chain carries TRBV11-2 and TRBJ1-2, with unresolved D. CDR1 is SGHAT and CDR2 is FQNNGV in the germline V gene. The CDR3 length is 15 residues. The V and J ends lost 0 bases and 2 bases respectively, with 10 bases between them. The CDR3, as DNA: TGTGCCAGCAGCTTAGAGGCCAGGCCGAACTATGGCTACACCTTC. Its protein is CASSLEARPNYGYTF.

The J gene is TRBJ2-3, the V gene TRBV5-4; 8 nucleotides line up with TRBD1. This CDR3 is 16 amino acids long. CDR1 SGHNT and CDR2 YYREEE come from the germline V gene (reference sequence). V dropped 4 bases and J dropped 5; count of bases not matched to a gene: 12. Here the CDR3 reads CASSGRGTGRGDTQYF. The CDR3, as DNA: TGTGCCAGCAGCGGGCGCGGGACAGGTAGGGGAGATACGCAGTATTTT.

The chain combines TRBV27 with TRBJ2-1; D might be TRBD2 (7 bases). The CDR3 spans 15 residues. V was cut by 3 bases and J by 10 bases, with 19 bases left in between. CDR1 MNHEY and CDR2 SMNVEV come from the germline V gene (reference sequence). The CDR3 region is CASSLWVGGPSEQFF. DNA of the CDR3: TGTGCCAGCAGTTTGTGGGTGGGGGGGCCTAGCGAGCAGTTCTTC.

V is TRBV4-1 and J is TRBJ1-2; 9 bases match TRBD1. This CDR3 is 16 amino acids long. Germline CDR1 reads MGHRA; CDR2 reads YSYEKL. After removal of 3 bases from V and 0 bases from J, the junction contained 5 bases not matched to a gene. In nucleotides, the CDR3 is TGCGCCAGCAGCCACCGGACAGGGGACGCTAACTATGGCTACACCTTC. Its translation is CASSHRTGDANYGYTF.

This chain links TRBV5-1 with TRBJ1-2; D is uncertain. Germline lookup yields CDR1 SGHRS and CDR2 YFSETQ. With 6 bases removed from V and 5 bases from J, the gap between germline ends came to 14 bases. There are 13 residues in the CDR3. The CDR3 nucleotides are TGCGCCAGCACCCCCGGGAACCAATATGGCTACACCTTC. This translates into CASTPGNQYGYTF.

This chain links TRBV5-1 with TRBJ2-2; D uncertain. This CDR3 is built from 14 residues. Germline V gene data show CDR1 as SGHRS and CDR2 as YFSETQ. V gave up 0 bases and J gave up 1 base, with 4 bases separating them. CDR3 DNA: TGCGCCAGCAGCTTGGGACAGAACACCGGGGAGCTGTTTTTT. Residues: CASSLGQNTGELFF.

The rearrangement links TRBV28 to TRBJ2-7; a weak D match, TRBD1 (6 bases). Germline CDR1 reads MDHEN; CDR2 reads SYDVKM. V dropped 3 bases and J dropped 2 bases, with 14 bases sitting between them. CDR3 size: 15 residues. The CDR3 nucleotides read TGTGCCAGCAGTTTGTCCGGGACACGGCCCTACGAGCAGTACTTC. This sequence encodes CASSLSGTRPYEQYF.

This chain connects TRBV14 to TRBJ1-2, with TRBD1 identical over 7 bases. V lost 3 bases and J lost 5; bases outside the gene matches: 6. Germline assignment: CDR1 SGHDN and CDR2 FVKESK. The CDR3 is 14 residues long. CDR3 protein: CASSQISTGYGYTF. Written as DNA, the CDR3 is TGTGCCAGCAGCCAGATATCGACAGGGTATGGCTACACCTTC.

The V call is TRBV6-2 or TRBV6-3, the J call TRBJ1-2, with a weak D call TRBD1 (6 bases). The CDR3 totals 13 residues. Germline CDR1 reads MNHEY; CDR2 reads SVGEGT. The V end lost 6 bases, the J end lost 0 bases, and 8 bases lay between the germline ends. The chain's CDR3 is CASSWTANYGYTF. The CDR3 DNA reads TGTGCCAGCAGCTGGACAGCTAACTATGGCTACACCTTC.

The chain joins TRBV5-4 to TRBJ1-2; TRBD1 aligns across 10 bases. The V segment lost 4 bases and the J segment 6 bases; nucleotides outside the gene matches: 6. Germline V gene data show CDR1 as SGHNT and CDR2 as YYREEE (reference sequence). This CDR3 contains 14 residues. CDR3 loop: CASSRRDRGNGYTF. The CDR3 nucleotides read TGTGCCAGCAGCCGCCGGGACAGGGGTAATGGCTACACCTTC. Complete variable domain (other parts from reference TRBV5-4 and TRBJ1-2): ETGVTQSPTHLIKTRGQQVTLRCSSQSGHNTVSWYQQALGQGPQFIFQYYREEENGRGNFPPRFSGLQFPNYSSELNVNALELDDSALYLCASSRRDRGNGYTFGSGTRLTVV.

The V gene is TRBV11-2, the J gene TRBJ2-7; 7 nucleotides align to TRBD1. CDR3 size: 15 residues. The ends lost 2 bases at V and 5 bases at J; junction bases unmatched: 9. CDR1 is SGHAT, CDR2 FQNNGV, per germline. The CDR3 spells CASSLLSGQYNEQYF. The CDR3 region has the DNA TGTGCCAGCAGCTTACTTTCGGGACAGTATAACGAGCAGTACTTC.

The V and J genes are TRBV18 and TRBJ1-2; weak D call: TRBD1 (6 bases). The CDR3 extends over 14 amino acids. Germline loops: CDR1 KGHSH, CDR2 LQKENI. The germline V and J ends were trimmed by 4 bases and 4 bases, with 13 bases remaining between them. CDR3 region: CASSREGQSYGYTF. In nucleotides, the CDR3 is TGTGCCAGCTCACGGGAGGGACAATCCTATGGCTACACCTTC.

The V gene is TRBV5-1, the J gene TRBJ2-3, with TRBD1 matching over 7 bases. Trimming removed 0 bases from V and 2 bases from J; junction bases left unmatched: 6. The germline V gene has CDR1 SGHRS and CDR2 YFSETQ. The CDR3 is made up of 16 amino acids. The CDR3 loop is CASSLGGTDLTDTQYF. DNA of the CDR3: TGCGCCAGCAGCTTGGGTGGGACAGACCTCACAGATACGCAGTATTTT.